One sample yielded the 5 T cell receptor beta chains listed below, sequenced in a study of CD4 and CD8 cells across lung adenocarcinoma regions (dated by TCRdb to the late 2010s). Libraries came from PCR. Sequencing used a HiSeq X Ten. The raw public data were reprocessed by TCRdb itself: fastp quality trimming at Q25, MiXCR clonotype calling, in-frame beta chains only. Under each unique CDR3 protein, matching rows form one entry showing the most common genes and DNA. Present in this sample are 18,000 or so distinct CDR3 sequences, more than 45% of which were seen just once. 55% of the sample is in the top ten clones. Sequencing was performed on CD8+ T cells from the center of a lung tumor. In light of the paper, this sample's cell subset or site label describes: tumor center region. These receptors were taken from a female donor with lung adenocarcinoma. The CD4 and CD8 labels of this study may be unreliable.

By its share, this clonotype is medium-sized. The rearrangement links TRBV6-6 to TRBJ2-1, with D possibly matching TRBD2 (5 bases). The J call may be in error: the DNA end matches TRBJ2-7 better. Germline CDR1 and CDR2: MNHNY and SVGAGI (reference sequence). This CDR3 region has 15 residues. For the CDR3, the DNA is TGTGCCAGCAGTAATGACGGTAAAGGGCGGGACGAGCAGTACTTC. It translates to CASSNDGKGRDEQYF.

J is TRBJ2-1 and V is TRBV27, with D possibly TRBD1 on 5 matching bases. This CDR3 comprises 15 residues. V lost 4 bases and J lost 0, with 10 bases in between. CDR1 MNHEY and CDR2 SMNVEV come from the germline V gene (reference sequence). CDR3 residues: CASSSGQDSYNEQFF. CDR3 sequence (DNA): TGTGCCAGCAGTTCAGGGCAAGACTCCTACAATGAGCAGTTCTTC.

This chain connects TRBV4-1 to TRBJ1-2; D ambiguous. The V end was cut by 0 bases, the J end by 0 bases, with 14 bases between. From germline, CDR1 is MGHRA and CDR2 YSYEKL. This CDR3 has 17 residues. CDR3 sequence: CASSQEGTVEPNYGYTF. The CDR3 DNA sequence: TGCGCCAGCAGCCAAGAAGGCACAGTGGAGCCTAACTATGGCTACACCTTC.

This chain joins TRBV4-2 and TRBJ2-2; TRBD1 might be the D (6 bases). CDR3 length: 15 residues. CDR1 LGHNA and CDR2 YNFKEQ come from the germline V gene. Between the trimmed V and J ends, which lost 5 bases and 5 bases, there was a span of 15 bases. CDR3 bases: TGTGCCAGCAGCTCGATGTCAGGGGTTACCGGGGAGCTGTTTTTT. Its protein product is CASSSMSGVTGELFF.

This chain joins TRBV10-2 and TRBJ2-1, with 8 bases aligning to TRBD2. V was clipped by 4 bases and J by 6 bases; unmatched bases: 14. The length of the CDR3 is 17 residues. CDR1 and CDR2 from the germline V gene are WSHSY and SAAADI. DNA for the CDR3: TGCGCCAGCAGTGCCGGGGGAGGGGGACTAGGGGGCAATGAGCAGTTCTTC. Amino acid sequence: CASSAGGGGLGGNEQFF.